The 25 T cell receptor beta chains below all came from one sample that was sequenced in a study of T cells in Graves' hyperthyroidism and ophthalmopathy. It was RNA transcripts that yielded the amplified TCR beta CDR3 regions. The HTBI primer set drove a first-round RT-PCR of the TCR CDR3. From the multiplex PCR reads, TCRdb called clonotypes with MiXCR, one entry per CDR3 protein. The sample comprises hundreds of thousands of distinct CDR3 sequences, roughly a third of which are singletons, and less than 35% rests with the top ten. Source material: blood. All receptors derive from a woman between 40 and 55 years old with Graves' hyperthyroidism.

The chain is built from TRBV12-3 or TRBV12-4 and TRBJ1-1, with 10 bases that match TRBD1. The trim removed 5 bases at V and 3 bases at J, leaving 6 bases unmatched. CDR3 length: 15 amino acids. The CDR3 nucleotides read TGTGCCAGCAGTGTCAGCGGGACAGGGGACACTGAAGCTTTCTTT. The encoded protein is CASSVSGTGDTEAFF.

The chain links TRBV5-1 to TRBJ1-4, with 7 bases fitting TRBD1. The V and J ends lost 0 bases and 6 bases, in that order; junction bases with no gene match: 5. This CDR3 contains 15 residues. Germline CDR1 is SGHRS and CDR2 is YFSETQ. The CDR3 is CASSLAIGGYEKLFF. In DNA form, the CDR3 reads TGCGCCAGCAGCTTGGCCATAGGGGGCTATGAAAAACTGTTTTTT.

This clonotype was picked up many times. V usage is TRBV10-2 and J usage is TRBJ1-3; TRBD1 agrees at 9 bases. There are 15 residues in the CDR3. Germline V gene lookup returns CDR1 WSHSY and CDR2 SAAADI. J lost 5 bases, V lost 8 bases, and 10 bases had no gene match. CDR3 sequence: CASDPAGTGRNTIYF. The DNA for the CDR3 is TGCGCCAGCGACCCCGCCGGGACAGGGAGAAACACCATATATTTT.

DNA of the CDR3: TGTGCCACCGTGGGCGGAGGGGGCCAAGAGACCCAGTACTTC. Encoded protein: CATVGGGGQETQYF. The genes are TRBV10-3 and TRBJ2-5, with D perhaps being TRBD1 or TRBD2 (6 bases each). Germline V gene sequence: CDR1 ENHRY, CDR2 SYGVKD. The CDR3 extends over 14 amino acids. Trimming removed 10 bases at V and 1 base at J, with 16 bases between.

This clonotype has a handful of counts. The CDR3 spells CASSSRQGNHEQYF. As DNA, the CDR3 is TGTGCCAGCAGCTCCCGACAGGGAAACCACGAGCAGTACTTC. This chain joins TRBV7-9 and TRBJ2-7; 7 bases map to TRBD1. The CDR3 consists of 14 residues. With V trimmed by 4 bases and J by 5 bases, 8 bases remained unmatched. CDR1 is SEHNR and CDR2 is FQNEAQ in the germline V gene (reference sequence).

The J gene is TRBJ1-2, the V gene TRBV5-1; 7 positions match TRBD1. J gave up 8 bases and V 0 bases, and 7 bases lay outside the gene matches. From germline, CDR1 is SGHRS and CDR2 YFSETQ. The CDR3 runs 14 residues. The chain's CDR3 is CASSLVGTDGGYTF. The CDR3 DNA is TGCGCCAGCAGCTTGGTTGGGACAGACGGGGGCTACACCTTC.

This clonotype has more than one count but fewer than ten. The chain links TRBV12-3 or TRBV12-4 to TRBJ1-2, with D possibly being TRBD1 (6 bases). V lost 3 bases to trimming and J lost 4 bases, with 12 bases between them. This CDR3 contains 14 residues. Here the CDR3 reads CASSFKGGLYGYTF. The CDR3 nucleotides read TGTGCCAGCAGTTTTAAGGGGGGGCTCTATGGCTACACCTTC.

With respect to this clonotype: Relative to the germline gene, one junction end is altered; a read error may explain this. The chain employs TRBV6-2 or TRBV6-3 and TRBJ1-1; no definite D call. Germline values: CDR1 MNHEY, CDR2 SVGEGT. The CDR3 is 16 residues long. The CDR3 sequence: CAISYPPRLQNTEAFF. In DNA form, the CDR3 reads TGTGCCATCAGTTACCCTCCACGGTTACAGAACACTGAAGCTTTCTTT.

The CDR3 coding sequence is TGTGCCAGCAGCATTACGTCCGGGACAGGGGGTGAAAAACTGTTTTTT. As protein: CASSITSGTGGEKLFF. The V gene is TRBV7-2, the J gene TRBJ1-4; 11 bases are shared with TRBD1. Germline CDR1 is SGHTA and CDR2 is FQGNSA. The CDR3 consists of 16 residues. The V segment lost 5 bases and the J segment 7 bases; nucleotides outside the gene matches: 9.

For the CDR3, the DNA is TGTGCCAGCGTCCCGGGACAGGGGAATCAGCCCCAGCATTTT. As protein: CASVPGQGNQPQHF. The chain employs TRBV6-6 and TRBJ1-5; 10 bases agree with TRBD1. CDR3 length: 14 amino acids. Germline CDR1 MNHNY, CDR2 SVGAGI (reference sequence). J was trimmed by 4 bases and V by 8 bases; bases with no gene match: 5.

The chain uses TRBV2 and TRBJ1-6, with 10 bases that match TRBD1. CDR1 is SNHLY, CDR2 FYNNEI, per germline. V lost 1 base, J lost 10 bases, and 7 bases stayed unmatched. This CDR3 region has 16 residues. Written as DNA, the CDR3 is TGTGCCAGCAGTGAAGGGACAGGGGGGTTTAGGTCACCCCTCCACTTT. Its translation is CASSEGTGGFRSPLHF. Looking up the rest from reference TRBV2 and TRBJ1-6 gives the full variable domain: EPEVTQTPSHQVTQMGQEVILRCVPISNHLYFYWYRQILGQKVEFLVSFYNNEISEKSEIFDDQFSVERPDGSNFTLKIRSTKLEDSAMYFCASSEGTGGFRSPLHFGNGTRLTVT.

As regards this clonotype: One base away lies a much larger clone, so this may be a sequencing read error. The chain links TRBV6-6 to TRBJ1-1; D not resolved. The CDR3 runs 15 residues. Germline V lookup: CDR1 MNHNY, CDR2 SVGAGI (reference sequence). The CDR3 sequence is CTSSYSTGSNTEAFF. The CDR3 coding sequence is TGTACCAGCAGTTATTCAACGGGGTCGAACACTGAAGCTTTCTTT.

This clonotype was seen repeatedly, ten times or more. The rearrangement uses TRBV7-8 and TRBJ1-2; 8 nucleotides line up with TRBD1. The germline gives CDR1 SGHVS, CDR2 FQNEAQ. The CDR3 is 14 amino acids. The V and J ends lost 5 bases and 6 bases, in that order; junction bases with no gene match: 8. The CDR3 reads CASSTRTGWNGYTF. In nucleotides, the CDR3 is TGTGCCAGCAGCACTCGGACAGGGTGGAATGGCTACACCTTC.

In its sample, this clonotype was seen many times. J is TRBJ1-3 and V is TRBV14; 7 bases map to TRBD1. V was pared by 4 bases and J by 4 bases, with 10 bases of the junction left unmatched. The CDR3 is made up of 16 amino acids. Per the germline V gene, CDR1 is SGHDN and CDR2 is FVKESK. The CDR3 DNA reads TGTGCCAGCAGCCCTAGGACAGGAGGCAGCGGAAACACCATATATTTT. This gives the protein CASSPRTGGSGNTIYF.

This clonotype showed up many times. V and J are TRBV5-1 and TRBJ1-2; a possible D gene is TRBD1 (6 bases). Germline values: CDR1 SGHRS, CDR2 YFSETQ. V lost 4 bases, J lost 12 bases, and 13 bases lay in between. This CDR3 is built from 11 residues. CDR3: CASSNGQFDTF. The CDR3 DNA follows: TGCGCCAGCAGCAACGGACAGTTTGACACCTTC.

This clonotype was observed once. The chain couples TRBV15 to TRBJ1-5; TRBD1 matches 10 bases. The ends lost 8 bases at V and 2 bases at J; junction bases unmatched: 12. CDR1 is LNHNV and CDR2 is YYDKDF in the germline V gene (reference sequence). The CDR3 is made up of 17 amino acids. The CDR3 is CATGKGDRGWGNQPQHF. The CDR3 DNA sequence: TGTGCCACCGGCAAGGGGGACAGGGGATGGGGCAATCAGCCCCAGCATTTT.

The gene calls are TRBV7-9 and TRBJ2-7; the D gene is possibly TRBD2 (6 bases). CDR3 length: 15 amino acids. Trimming cost V 4 bases and J 3 bases, with 16 bases left between them. Germline V lookup: CDR1 SEHNR, CDR2 FQNEAQ (reference sequence). The CDR3 here is CASSSEKRAIYEQYF. In nucleotides, the CDR3 is TGTGCCAGCAGCTCTGAGAAGCGGGCAATCTACGAGCAGTACTTC.

This clonotype was detected many times. V gene TRBV7-9 combines with J gene TRBJ1-2, with D possibly TRBD1 on 6 matching bases. With 5 bases removed from V and 8 bases from J, the gap between germline ends came to 15 bases. The CDR3 runs to 13 residues. Germline-derived CDR1 and CDR2 are SEHNR and FQNEAQ (reference sequence). The chain's CDR3 is CASSPTGIRGYTF. CDR3 bases: TGTGCCAGCAGCCCGACAGGAATCAGGGGCTACACCTTC.

With regard to this clonotype: One end of the junction is discordant with germline, which a read error may explain. The chain employs TRBV20-1 and TRBJ2-7; D may correspond to TRBD1 or TRBD2 (5 bases each). Germline-derived CDR1 and CDR2 are DFQATT and SNEGSKA (reference sequence). The CDR3 consists of 14 residues. The CDR3 reads CSARGDPSSYGQYF. In DNA, the CDR3 is TGCAGTGCTAGGGGGGATCCAAGCTCCTACGGGCAGTACTTC.

This clonotype has just a few counts. The chain combines TRBV2 with TRBJ1-5, with D uncertain. Per germline, CDR1 SNHLY and CDR2 FYNNEI. This CDR3 has 13 amino acids. Trimming removed 5 bases at V and 4 bases at J, with 9 bases between. This chain's CDR3 is CASSSSGNQPQHF. CDR3 DNA sequence: TGTGCCAGCAGTTCCAGCGGGAATCAGCCCCAGCATTTT.

V and J are TRBV10-3 and TRBJ1-4; the D gene is possibly TRBD1 (5 bases). Germline V gene data show CDR1 as ENHRY and CDR2 as SYGVKD. The CDR3 has 13 amino acids. The ends were cut back, 3 bases at V and 8 bases at J, with 10 bases in the middle. In DNA form, the CDR3 reads TGTGCCATCAGTGACGACAGACGCGAAAAACTGTTTTTT. Translation gives CAISDDRREKLFF.

This clonotype was counted at least ten times. The rearrangement joins TRBV13 to TRBJ2-7; maybe TRBD1 (5 bases). This CDR3 has 14 amino acids. The V end lost 5 bases, the J end lost 3 bases, and 14 bases lay between the germline ends. The germline CDR1 and CDR2 sequences are PRHDT and FYEKMQ (reference sequence). CDR3 nucleotides: TGTGCCAGCAGCCCCCCGGACACGAACTACGAGCAGTACTTC. This codes for CASSPPDTNYEQYF.

This clonotype was observed a few times. V gene TRBV10-3 combines with J gene TRBJ1-2; possibly TRBD1 for D (5 bases). V was shortened by 10 bases and J by 8 bases, with 23 bases between the two germline ends. This CDR3 region has 14 residues. In germline, CDR1 is ENHRY, CDR2 SYGVKD. This CDR3 is CASREWAQVYGYTF. In DNA, the CDR3 is TGTGCCAGCAGGGAGTGGGCACAAGTATACGGCTACACCTTC.

The chain links TRBV19 to TRBJ1-2, with D unresolved. The V and J ends lost 9 bases and 4 bases respectively, with 21 bases between them. Germline loops: CDR1 LNHDA, CDR2 SQIVND (reference sequence). The CDR3 totals 15 residues. CDR3 loop: CASSPGWSAGYGYTF. The CDR3 nucleotides are TGTGCCAGCTCACCTGGTTGGAGTGCTGGCTATGGCTACACCTTC.

About this clonotype: A much bigger clone sits one base away, suggesting this may be a read error. This chain uses TRBV19 with TRBJ2-7; tentatively, D is TRBD2 (6 bases). Germline V gene lookup returns CDR1 LNHDA and CDR2 SQIVND (reference sequence). This CDR3 is built from 15 residues. The CDR3 sequence: CASSIVGSGVYEQCF. CDR3 coding DNA: TGTGCCAGTAGTATTGTGGGGTCGGGAGTCTACGAGCAGTGCTTC. The full variable domain, rest sourced from reference TRBV19 and TRBJ2-7, is DGGITQSPKYLFRKEGQNVTLSCEQNLNHDAMYWYRQDPGQGLRLIYYSQIVNDFQKGDIAEGYSVSREKKESFPLTVTSAQKNPTAFYLCASSIVGSGVYEQCFGPGTRLTVT.